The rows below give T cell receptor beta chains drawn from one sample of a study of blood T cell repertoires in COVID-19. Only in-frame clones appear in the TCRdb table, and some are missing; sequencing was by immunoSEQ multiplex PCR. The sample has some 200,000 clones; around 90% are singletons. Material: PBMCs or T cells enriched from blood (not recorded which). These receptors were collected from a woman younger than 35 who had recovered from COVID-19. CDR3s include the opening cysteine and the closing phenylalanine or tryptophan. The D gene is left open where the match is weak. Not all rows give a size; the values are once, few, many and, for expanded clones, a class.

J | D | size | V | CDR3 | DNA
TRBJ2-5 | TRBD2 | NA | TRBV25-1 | CASSESWRGNQETQYF | TGTGCCAGCAGTGAAAGCTGGCGGGGGAATCAAGAGACCCAGTACTTC
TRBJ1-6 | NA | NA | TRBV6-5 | CASSGQSSYNSPLHF | TGTGCCAGCAGCGGACAGAGCTCCTATAATTCACCCCTCCACTTT
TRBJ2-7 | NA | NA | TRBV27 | CASSPSRGGYEQYF | TGTGCCAGCTCCCCGTCCAGGGGCGGGTACGAGCAGTACTTC
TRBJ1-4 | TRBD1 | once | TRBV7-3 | CASSLRGDRAEKLFF | TGTGCCAGCAGCTTAAGAGGGGACAGGGCTGAAAAACTGTTTTTT
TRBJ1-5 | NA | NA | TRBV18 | CASSPPGLGGNQPQHF | TGTGCCAGCTCACCCCCGGGACTCGGGGGCAATCAGCCCCAGCATTTT
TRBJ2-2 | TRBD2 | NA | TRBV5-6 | CASSLGPTSGGTGELFF | TGTGCCAGCAGCTTGGGGCCCACTAGCGGGGGGACCGGGGAGCTGTTTTTT
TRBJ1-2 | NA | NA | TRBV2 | CASSPQLGPNYGYTF | TGTGCCAGCAGTCCTCAACTAGGTCCGAACTATGGCTACACCTTC
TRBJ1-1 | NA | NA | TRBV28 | CASSLISVNTEAFF | TGTGCCAGCAGTTTAATTTCGGTGAACACTGAAGCTTTCTTT
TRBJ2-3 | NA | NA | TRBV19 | CASSDPRGGRADTQYF | TGTGCCAGTAGTGACCCGAGAGGGGGGAGGGCAGATACGCAGTATTTT
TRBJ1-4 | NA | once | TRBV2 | CASRWRGLNEKLFF | TGTGCCAGCCGATGGAGGGGACTAAATGAAAAACTGTTTTTT
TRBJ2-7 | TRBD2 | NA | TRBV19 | CASSTLGGLAYEQYF | TGTGCCAGTAGTACCCTCGGGGGACTAGCCTACGAGCAGTACTTC
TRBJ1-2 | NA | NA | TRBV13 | CASSLGYGGSRYTF | TGTGCCAGCAGCTTAGGTTATGGAGGGTCTCGCTACACCTTC
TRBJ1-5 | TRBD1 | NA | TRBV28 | CAGGRGDQPQHF | TGTGCCGGAGGCAGGGGGGACCAGCCCCAGCATTTT
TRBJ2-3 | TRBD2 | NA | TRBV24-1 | CATSDFSTSGTDTQYF | TGTGCCACCAGTGATTTTTCAACTAGCGGAACAGATACGCAGTATTTT